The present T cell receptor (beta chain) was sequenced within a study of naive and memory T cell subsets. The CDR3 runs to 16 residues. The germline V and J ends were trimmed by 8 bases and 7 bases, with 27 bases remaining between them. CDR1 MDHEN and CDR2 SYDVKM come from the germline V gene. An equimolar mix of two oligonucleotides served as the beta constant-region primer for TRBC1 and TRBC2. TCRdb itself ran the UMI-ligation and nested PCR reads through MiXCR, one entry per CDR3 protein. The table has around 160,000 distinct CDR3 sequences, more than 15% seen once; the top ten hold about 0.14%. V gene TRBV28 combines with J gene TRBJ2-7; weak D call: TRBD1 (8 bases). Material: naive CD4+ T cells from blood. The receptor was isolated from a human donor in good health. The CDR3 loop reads CASEANTGNRGGEQYF. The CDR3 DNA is TGTGCCAGCGAGGCAAACACAGGGAACAGGGGGGGTGAGCAGTACTTC.